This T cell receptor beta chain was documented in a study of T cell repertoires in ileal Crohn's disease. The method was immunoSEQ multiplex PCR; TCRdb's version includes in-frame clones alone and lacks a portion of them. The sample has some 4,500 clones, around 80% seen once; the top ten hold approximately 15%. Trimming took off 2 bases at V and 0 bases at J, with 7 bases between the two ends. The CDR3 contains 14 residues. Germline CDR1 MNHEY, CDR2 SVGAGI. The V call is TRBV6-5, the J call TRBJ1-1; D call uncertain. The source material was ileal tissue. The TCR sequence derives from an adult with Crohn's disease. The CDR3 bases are TGTGCCAGCAGTTACCGGGGTATGAACACTGAAGCTTTCTTT. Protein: CASSYRGMNTEAFF.